A single sample gave rise to the 29 T cell receptor beta chains below, sequenced in a study of blood T cell repertoires in COVID-19. Clones were sequenced by immunoSEQ multiplex PCR, and TCRdb holds only the in-frame ones, with some missing. The sample consists of roughly 190,000 clones, 75% to 95% of them appearing once. Sequencing input: peripheral blood. The receptors derive from a man aged 50 to 60 with acute or convalescent COVID-19.

CDR3 DNA sequence: TGTGCCAGCAGCTTGCCGACTAGCGGGGCCAGCACAGATACGCAGTATTTT. Amino acid sequence: CASSLPTSGASTDTQYF. The genes are TRBV7-9 and TRBJ2-3; 11 nucleotides agree with TRBD2. J lost 0 bases, V lost 3 bases, and 5 bases had no gene match. Germline V gene lookup returns CDR1 SEHNR and CDR2 FQNEAQ (reference sequence). The CDR3 covers 17 residues.

In this sample, this clone turned up a few times. V usage is TRBV30 and J usage is TRBJ1-3, with D uncertain. CDR1 and CDR2 (germline): GTSNPN, SVGIG (reference sequence). V was shortened by 3 bases and J by 0 bases, with 9 bases between the two germline ends. CDR3 length: 14 residues. CDR3 DNA sequence: TGTGCCTGGAGCGTAACCTACTCTGGAAACACCATATATTTT. Translation gives CAWSVTYSGNTIYF.

The rearrangement joins TRBV5-1 to TRBJ1-1, with D unresolved. Germline CDR1 and CDR2: SGHRS and YFSETQ. V was trimmed by 3 bases and J by 2 bases, leaving 11 bases between them. This CDR3 is built from 14 residues. The CDR3 DNA reads as TGCGCCAGCAGCTCCCTCTCCCTAAACACTGAAGCTTTCTTT. It yields the protein CASSSLSLNTEAFF.

About this clone: At one of its ends the junction is not consistent with the germline gene, which may arise from a read error. The gene calls are TRBV11-2 and TRBJ2-7, with 13 bases that match TRBD2. Germline V gene data show CDR1 as SGHAT and CDR2 as FQNNGV. The CDR3 runs to 16 residues. The CDR3 nucleotides are TGTGCCAGCAGCTTAAGGACTAGCGGGAGTTCCTCCGAGCAGTACTTC. Translated, it gives CASSLRTSGSSSEQYF.

The genes are TRBV10-2 and TRBJ2-1, with 12 positions matching TRBD2. V lost 7 bases and J lost 3; bases outside the gene matches: 1. Germline CDR1 and CDR2: WSHSY and SAAADI. The CDR3 contains 14 residues. Written as DNA, the CDR3 is TGCGCCAGCATGACTAGCGGGAGCTACAATGAGCAGTTCTTC. Translating gives CASMTSGSYNEQFF.

This chain joins TRBV24-1 and TRBJ2-3, with 11 bases that match TRBD2. The CDR3 is 18 amino acids. V dropped 7 bases and J dropped 0; count of bases not matched to a gene: 11. Germline CDR1 is KGHDR and CDR2 is SFDVKD. This chain's CDR3 is CATSPLGLAGGSTDTQYF. CDR3 nucleotides: TGTGCCACCAGCCCTCTTGGCCTAGCGGGGGGCAGCACAGATACGCAGTATTTT.

The rearrangement uses TRBV28 and TRBJ2-7; 7 bases agree with TRBD1. The CDR3 has 13 residues. Germline loops: CDR1 MDHEN, CDR2 SYDVKM. The ends lost 4 bases at V and 4 bases at J; junction bases unmatched: 4. CDR3 sequence: CASSSGTEYEQYV. The CDR3, as DNA: TGTGCCAGCAGTTCCGGGACAGAATACGAGCAGTACGTC.

The chain couples TRBV6-6 to TRBJ2-5; no clear D gene. V gave up 7 bases and J gave up 3 bases, with 15 bases separating them. Germline V gene lookup returns CDR1 MNHNY and CDR2 SVGAGI (reference sequence). The CDR3 is 14 amino acids. The CDR3 is CASTFHSSEETQYF. CDR3 sequence (DNA): TGTGCCAGCACCTTCCACAGCTCAGAAGAGACCCAGTACTTC.

The chain uses TRBV10-1 and TRBJ2-3, with TRBD2 as a possible D gene (6 bases). Germline V lookup: CDR1 WNHNN, CDR2 SYGVQD (reference sequence). Trimming took 4 bases from V and 5 from J, leaving 13 bases between them. The CDR3 sequence is 14 residues long. The CDR3 reads CASSGGQAGDTQYF. CDR3 DNA sequence: TGCGCCAGCAGTGGAGGACAAGCGGGAGATACGCAGTATTTT.

About this clone: The junction differs from germline at one of its ends, possibly a read error. The chain is built from TRBV5-4 and TRBJ2-7; TRBD1 matches at 10 bases. The CDR3 extends over 14 amino acids. Germline V gives CDR1 SGHNT, CDR2 YYREEE (reference sequence). The CDR3 nucleotides are TGTGCCAGCAGCTTGGTGGACCCGGGACAGGGGCTCCGGTTC. It is translated as CASSLVDPGQGLRF.

The V and J genes are TRBV6-1 and TRBJ1-5; D remains ambiguous. V was shortened by 0 bases and J by 0 bases, with 6 bases between the two germline ends. CDR1 and CDR2 from the germline V gene are MNHNS and SASEGT. The CDR3 length is 15 residues. The CDR3: CASSEAPYSNQPQHF. DNA for the CDR3: TGTGCCAGCAGTGAAGCTCCTTATAGCAATCAGCCCCAGCATTTT.

V is TRBV29-1 and J is TRBJ2-3; 8 bases fit TRBD1. This CDR3 is 17 amino acids long. V shed 6 bases and J 2 bases; nucleotides not matched to a gene: 16. In germline, CDR1 is SQVTM, CDR2 ANQGSEA. This CDR3 reads CSVQGAFRPVNTDTQYF. DNA for the CDR3: TGCAGCGTCCAGGGGGCTTTCAGACCCGTCAACACAGATACGCAGTATTTT.

The chain employs TRBV18 and TRBJ1-6; the D is unclear. Trimming shortened V by 3 bases and J by 5 bases, and 5 bases separated the two germline ends. The germline gives CDR1 KGHSH, CDR2 LQKENI. There are 13 residues in the CDR3. CDR3 in DNA: TGTGCCAGCTCACCTGAGGATAATTCACCCCTCCACTTT. Encoded protein: CASSPEDNSPLHF. Full variable domain (remainder filled in from reference TRBV18 and TRBJ1-6): NAGVMQNPRHLVRRRGQEARLRCSPMKGHSHVYWYRQLPEEGLKFMVYLQKENIIDESGMPKERFSAEFPKEGPSILRIQQVVRGDSAAYFCASSPEDNSPLHFGNGTRLTVT.

The gene calls are TRBV7-3 and TRBJ1-1, with 11 bases identical to TRBD1. The germline CDR1 and CDR2 sequences are SGHTA and FQGTGA. This CDR3 has 15 amino acids. The ends lost 4 bases at V and 1 base at J; junction bases unmatched: 2. The CDR3 coding sequence is TGTGCCAGCAGCTGGACAGGGGGCTGGAACACTGAAGCTTTCTTT. Translating it yields CASSWTGGWNTEAFF.

The chain links TRBV9 to TRBJ1-4, with TRBD1 identical over 10 bases. After removal of 3 bases from V and 8 bases from J, the junction contained 4 bases not matched to a gene. CDR1 is SGDLS and CDR2 is YYNGEE in the germline V gene. The CDR3 has 14 amino acids. CDR3 residues: CASSAGQGREKLFF. CDR3 coding DNA: TGTGCCAGCAGCGCGGGACAGGGGAGAGAAAAACTGTTTTTT.

J is TRBJ2-1 and V is TRBV11-2, with D perhaps matching TRBD1 (5 bases). V was shortened by 5 bases and J by 4 bases, with 18 bases between the two germline ends. From germline, CDR1 is SGHAT and CDR2 FQNNGV. The CDR3 length is 16 residues. The CDR3, as DNA: TGTGCCAGCAGCACGTGGGGCGGTCGACTTTACAATGAGCAGTTCTTC. This sequence encodes CASSTWGGRLYNEQFF.

The J gene is TRBJ1-2, the V gene TRBV6-1; 10 bases line up with TRBD1. The CDR3 totals 14 residues. CDR1 and CDR2 (germline): MNHNS, SASEGT. J lost 8 bases, V lost 3 bases, and 6 bases had no gene match. The CDR3 DNA reads as TGTGCCAGCAGTGAGGGACAGGGGAGTTCAGGCTACACCTTC. Its translation is CASSEGQGSSGYTF.

The chain has TRBV28 and TRBJ2-2; D remains ambiguous. CDR3 length: 17 residues. Germline V gives CDR1 MDHEN, CDR2 SYDVKM. The V and J ends lost 1 base and 0 bases respectively, with 12 bases between them. For the CDR3, the DNA is TGTGCCAGCAGTTTATTTTCTACCCGTACGAACACCGGGGAGCTGTTTTTT. Residues: CASSLFSTRTNTGELFF.

The rearrangement links TRBV5-4 to TRBJ2-7, with D maybe TRBD1 (5 bases). Germline V gene data show CDR1 as SGHNT and CDR2 as YYREEE (reference sequence). The V end lost 3 bases, the J end lost 3 bases, and 13 bases lay between the germline ends. The CDR3 covers 14 residues. This CDR3 is CASSSDTYGYEQYF. CDR3 nucleotides: TGTGCCAGCAGCTCGGACACGTATGGCTACGAGCAGTACTTC.

This rearrangement joins TRBV28 to TRBJ1-1; possible D gene TRBD1, 6 bases. V dropped 8 bases and J dropped 0 bases, with 16 bases sitting between them. Germline assignment: CDR1 MDHEN and CDR2 SYDVKM. The length of the CDR3 is 15 residues. The CDR3 sequence: CASSIQGSMNTEAFF. DNA for the CDR3: TGTGCCAGCTCCATACAGGGATCCATGAACACTGAAGCTTTCTTT. Looking up the rest from reference TRBV28 and TRBJ1-1 gives the full variable domain: DVKVTQSSRYLVKRTGEKVFLECVQDMDHENMFWYRQDPGLGLRLIYFSYDVKMKEKGDIPEGYSVSREKKERFSLILESASTNQTSMYLCASSIQGSMNTEAFFGQGTRLTVV.

This clone is a singleton in its sample. The chain has TRBV28 and TRBJ1-4, with TRBD1 matching over 8 bases. Germline V lookup: CDR1 MDHEN, CDR2 SYDVKM. With 5 bases clipped from V and 8 bases from J, the junction kept 7 bases outside the gene matches. The CDR3 loop spans 14 amino acids. The CDR3 is CASSVDRVGEKLFF. In nucleotides, the CDR3 is TGTGCCAGCAGTGTGGACAGGGTGGGGGAAAAACTGTTTTTT.

The J gene is TRBJ1-5, the V gene TRBV5-3, with 7 bases that match TRBD1. TRBV5-3 is given ORF status, its function remaining uncertain. J gave up 6 bases and V 3 bases, and 9 bases lay outside the gene matches. The CDR3 totals 15 residues. The CDR3 loop reads CARSSADREGQPQHF. CDR3 sequence (DNA): TGTGCCAGAAGCTCGGCCGACAGGGAAGGTCAGCCCCAGCATTTT.

V is TRBV29-1 and J is TRBJ2-5; TRBD2 might be the D (6 bases). The CDR3 extends over 13 amino acids. Trimming stripped 6 bases from V and 5 bases from J, with 16 bases between. The germline V gene encodes CDR1 SQVTM and CDR2 ANQGSEA. As DNA, the CDR3 is TGCAGCGTGGAATCGGACCGGGGGGAGACCCAGTACTTC. Its translation is CSVESDRGETQYF.

This clone is a singleton in its sample. The chain recombines TRBV6-5 with TRBJ2-1; possible D gene TRBD1, 6 bases. The germline gives CDR1 MNHEY, CDR2 SVGAGI. The CDR3 runs to 15 residues. Trimming shortened V by 4 bases and J by 3 bases, and 13 bases separated the two germline ends. This chain's CDR3 is CASSSDWTVYNEQFF. The CDR3 DNA sequence: TGTGCCAGCAGTTCCGATTGGACAGTCTACAATGAGCAGTTCTTC.

This clone was detected a few times. The chain uses TRBV28 and TRBJ2-7; tentatively, D is TRBD1 (6 bases). The CDR3 consists of 15 residues. Per germline, CDR1 MDHEN and CDR2 SYDVKM. V lost 2 bases and J 5 bases, leaving 16 bases between the germline ends. The CDR3 DNA is TGTGCCAGCAGTTTAGGGTCGGCAGGGGTCCACGAGCAGTACGTC. It codes for CASSLGSAGVHEQYV.

The chain couples TRBV11-2 to TRBJ1-1, with TRBD1 matching 7 bases. This CDR3 comprises 14 residues. Trimming took 0 bases from V and 7 from J; bases not matched to a gene: 5. Germline CDR1 reads SGHAT; CDR2 reads FQNNGV. This chain's CDR3 is CASSLDRTGLEAFF. The CDR3 nucleotides are TGTGCCAGCAGCTTAGACCGGACAGGCCTTGAAGCTTTCTTT.

This clone was found a few times. The chain recombines TRBV5-6 with TRBJ1-3, with 10 positions matching TRBD1. From germline, CDR1 is SGHDT and CDR2 YYEEEE. The CDR3 extends over 17 amino acids. J lost 1 base, V lost 5 bases, and 9 bases had no gene match. The CDR3 protein is CASSETGQGNSGNTIYF. The CDR3 region has the DNA TGTGCCAGCAGTGAGACGGGACAGGGGAATTCTGGAAACACCATATATTTT.

The rearrangement links TRBV5-1 to TRBJ2-2; 7 bases agree with TRBD2. CDR3 size: 15 residues. CDR1 is SGHRS, CDR2 YFSETQ, per germline. J lost 6 bases, V lost 4 bases, and 9 bases had no gene match. CDR3 sequence (DNA): TGCGCCAGCAGCAGCCGCCGAGCGGGGTCCGGGGAGCTGTTTTTT. Its translation is CASSSRRAGSGELFF.

This chain connects TRBV7-9 to TRBJ2-7; 7 nucleotides match TRBD2. Germline assignment: CDR1 SEHNR and CDR2 FQNEAQ (reference sequence). V trimming: 5 bases; J trimming: 3 bases; junction bases outside the gene matches: 7. This CDR3 has 14 residues. The DNA for the CDR3 is TGTGCCAGCAGCCGGAGACTAGCTAGCTACGAGCAGTACTTC. Protein: CASSRRLASYEQYF.